The 10 T cell receptor beta chains below come from one sample, sequenced in a study of T cells in Graves' hyperthyroidism and ophthalmopathy. Amplification targeted TCR beta CDR3 regions from RNA transcripts. The HTBI primer set was used in a first-round RT-PCR of the TCR CDR3. Via MiXCR, TCRdb re-called the multiplex PCR reads, giving one row per CDR3 protein. The data hold 550,000 to 650,000 distinct CDR3 sequences, with approximately 14% observed a single time. Sequencing was done on a sample of blood. The receptors were sampled from a middle-aged woman with Graves' hyperthyroidism.

The chain carries TRBV7-9 and TRBJ2-2; D might be TRBD2 (6 bases). The germline V gene encodes CDR1 SEHNR and CDR2 FQNEAQ (reference sequence). The CDR3 covers 16 residues. CDR3 amino acids: CAPRRGGPGTTGELFF. In nucleotides, the CDR3 is TGTGCTCCTAGGAGGGGCGGGCCAGGGACCACCGGGGAGCTGTTTTTT.

A few counts support this clonotype. This chain connects TRBV11-2 to TRBJ1-1, with 10 bases fitting TRBD1. The CDR3 has 15 amino acids. Trimming at V came to 6 bases and at J to 0 bases, leaving 4 bases not matched to a gene. Germline CDR1 reads SGHAT; CDR2 reads FQNNGV. The CDR3 here is CASRRDRGLNTEAFF. CDR3 coding DNA: TGTGCCAGCAGGCGGGACAGGGGTTTGAACACTGAAGCTTTCTTT. Full variable domain (outside the CDR3, taken from reference TRBV11-2 and TRBJ1-1): EAGVAQSPRYKIIEKRQSVAFWCNPISGHATLYWYQQILGQGPKLLIQFQNNGVVDDSQLPKDRFSAERLKGVDSTLKIQPAKLEDSAVYLCASRRDRGLNTEAFFGQGTRLTVV.

The table lists this clonotype with many counts. J is TRBJ1-1 and V is TRBV4-1, with D uncertain. The CDR3 has 14 amino acids. V was shortened by 4 bases and J by 4 bases, with 13 bases between the two germline ends. CDR1 is MGHRA and CDR2 is YSYEKL in the germline V gene. CDR3 amino acids: CASSPPLDGTEAFF. The CDR3 DNA reads TGCGCCAGCAGCCCCCCCTTAGACGGCACTGAAGCTTTCTTT.

This clonotype appeared many times. A junction end diverges from the germline sequence, so it may reflect a read error. This chain uses TRBV7-9 with TRBJ2-7, with D perhaps TRBD2 (6 bases). This CDR3 is built from 14 residues. Germline CDR1 SEHNR, CDR2 FQNEAQ (reference sequence). The CDR3 nucleotides read TGTGCCAGCAGCATAGCGGAACCCTCCTACGAGCAGTACTTC. Encoded protein: CASSIAEPSYEQYF.

This clonotype has more than one count but fewer than ten. CDR3 nucleotides: TGTGCCAGCAGCCCTGGACTGGGGGAAATCACAGATACGCAGTATTTT. Translating it yields CASSPGLGEITDTQYF. The chain combines TRBV7-6 with TRBJ2-3; D is tentatively TRBD1 or TRBD2 (5 bases each). The germline V gene has CDR1 SGHVS and CDR2 FNYEAQ. The CDR3 is made up of 16 amino acids. The germline V and J ends were trimmed by 5 bases and 2 bases, with 17 bases remaining between them.

There are many counts of this clonotype. The chain combines TRBV28 with TRBJ2-1; 7 bases align to TRBD2. The germline V gene has CDR1 MDHEN and CDR2 SYDVKM. V gave up 8 bases and J gave up 0 bases; unmatched junction bases: 7. The CDR3 runs 15 residues. The DNA for the CDR3 is TGTGCCAGCGTCGGGGGGATAAGCTCCTACAATGAGCAGTTCTTC. Translated: CASVGGISSYNEQFF.

This clonotype was counted a few times. The chain employs TRBV27 and TRBJ2-5; 11 positions agree with TRBD1. J lost 7 bases, V lost 0 bases, and 10 bases had no gene match. This CDR3 is built from 17 residues. Germline-derived CDR1 and CDR2 are MNHEY and SMNVEV (reference sequence). This chain's CDR3 is CASSLSPGQGVRLTQYF. The CDR3 region has the DNA TGTGCCAGCAGTTTATCTCCGGGACAGGGGGTTCGTTTGACCCAGTACTTC.

The chain joins TRBV6-1 to TRBJ1-1; the match to TRBD1 covers 8 bases. Germline V gene lookup returns CDR1 MNHNS and CDR2 SASEGT. The CDR3 has 14 residues. V lost 7 bases and J lost 1; bases outside the gene matches: 5. The CDR3 coding sequence is TGTGCCAGCACCTTCGGACAGGGGAACACTGAAGCTTTCTTT. The encoded protein is CASTFGQGNTEAFF.

In this sample, this clonotype turned up a few times. The chain is built from TRBV2 and TRBJ2-3, with 13 bases that match TRBD2. This CDR3 is 19 amino acids long. CDR1 SNHLY and CDR2 FYNNEI come from the germline V gene. V was clipped by 4 bases and J by 1 base; unmatched bases: 11. Here the CDR3 reads CASSVGGRLAGGRTDTQYF. The CDR3 DNA follows: TGTGCCAGCAGTGTGGGCGGGCGACTAGCGGGAGGTCGCACAGATACGCAGTATTTT.

There are a few counts of this clonotype. The chain couples TRBV20-1 to TRBJ2-7; 15 bases are shared with TRBD2. With V trimmed by 0 bases and J by 3 bases, 6 bases remained unmatched. Germline V lookup: CDR1 DFQATT, CDR2 SNEGSKA (reference sequence). This CDR3 is 17 amino acids long. CDR3 DNA: TGCAGTGCTAGAGATCTAGGGACTAGCGGGAGGCTCTACGAGCAGTACTTC. Protein product: CSARDLGTSGRLYEQYF.